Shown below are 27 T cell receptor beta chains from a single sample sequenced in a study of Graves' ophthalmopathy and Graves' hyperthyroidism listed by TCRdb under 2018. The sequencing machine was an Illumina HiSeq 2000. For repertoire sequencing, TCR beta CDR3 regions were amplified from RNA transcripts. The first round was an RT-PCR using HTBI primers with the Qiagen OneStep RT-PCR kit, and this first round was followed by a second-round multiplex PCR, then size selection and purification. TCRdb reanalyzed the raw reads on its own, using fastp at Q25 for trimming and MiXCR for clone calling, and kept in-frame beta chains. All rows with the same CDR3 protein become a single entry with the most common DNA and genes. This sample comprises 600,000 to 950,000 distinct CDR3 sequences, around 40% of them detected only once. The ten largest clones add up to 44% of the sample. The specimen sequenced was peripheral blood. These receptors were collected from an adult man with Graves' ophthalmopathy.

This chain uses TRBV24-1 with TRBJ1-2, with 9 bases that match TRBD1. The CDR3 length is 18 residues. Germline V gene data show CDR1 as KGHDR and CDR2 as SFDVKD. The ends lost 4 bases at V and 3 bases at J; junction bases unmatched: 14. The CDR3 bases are TGTGCCACCAGTGACCCAGGGACAGGGTTTCGAGAGGACTATGGCTACACCTTC. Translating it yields CATSDPGTGFREDYGYTF.

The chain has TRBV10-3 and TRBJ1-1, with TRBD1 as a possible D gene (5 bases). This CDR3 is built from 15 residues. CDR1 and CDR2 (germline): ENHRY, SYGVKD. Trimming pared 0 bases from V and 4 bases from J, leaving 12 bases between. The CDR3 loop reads CAISESGGMGTEAFF. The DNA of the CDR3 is TGTGCCATCAGTGAGTCTGGGGGGATGGGCACTGAAGCTTTCTTT.

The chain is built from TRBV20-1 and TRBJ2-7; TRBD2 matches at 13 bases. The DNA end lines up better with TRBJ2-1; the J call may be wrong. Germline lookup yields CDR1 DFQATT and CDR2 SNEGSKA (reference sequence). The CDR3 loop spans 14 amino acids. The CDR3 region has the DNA TGCAGTGCTGATAGGACTAGCGGGAGTGGAGAGCAGTTCTTC. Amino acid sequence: CSADRTSGSGEQFF.

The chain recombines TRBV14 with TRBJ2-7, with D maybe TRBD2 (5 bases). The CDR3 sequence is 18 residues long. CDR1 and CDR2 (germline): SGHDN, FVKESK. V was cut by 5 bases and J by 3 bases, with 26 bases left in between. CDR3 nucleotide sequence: TGTGCCAGCAGCTTAGTCATTGGAGGCCTCGAAGGTTACTACGAGCAGTACTTC. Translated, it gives CASSLVIGGLEGYYEQYF.

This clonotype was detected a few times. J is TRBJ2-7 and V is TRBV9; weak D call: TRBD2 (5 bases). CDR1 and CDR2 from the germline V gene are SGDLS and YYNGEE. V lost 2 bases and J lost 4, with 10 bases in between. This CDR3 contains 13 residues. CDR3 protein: CASSVESGYEQYF. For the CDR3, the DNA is TGTGCCAGCAGCGTGGAATCGGGATACGAGCAGTACTTC.

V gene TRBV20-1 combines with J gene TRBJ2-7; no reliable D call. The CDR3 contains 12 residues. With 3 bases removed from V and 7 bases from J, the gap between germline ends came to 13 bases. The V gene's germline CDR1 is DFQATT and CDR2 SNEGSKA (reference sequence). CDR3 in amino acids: CSARGSHNEQYF. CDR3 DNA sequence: TGCAGTGCTAGGGGGTCCCACAATGAGCAGTACTTC.

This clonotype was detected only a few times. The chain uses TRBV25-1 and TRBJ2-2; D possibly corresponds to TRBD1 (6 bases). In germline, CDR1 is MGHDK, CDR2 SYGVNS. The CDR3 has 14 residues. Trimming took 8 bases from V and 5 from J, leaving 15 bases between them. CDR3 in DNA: TGTGCCAGCGTTGAGAGGGGGTGGACCGGGGAGCTGTTTTTT. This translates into CASVERGWTGELFF.

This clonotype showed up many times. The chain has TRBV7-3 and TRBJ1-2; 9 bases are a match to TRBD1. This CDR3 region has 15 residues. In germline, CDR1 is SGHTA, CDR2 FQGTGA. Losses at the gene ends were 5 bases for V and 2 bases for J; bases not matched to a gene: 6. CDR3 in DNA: TGTGCCAGCAGCAAAGGGACAGGGCTAAACTATGGCTACACCTTC. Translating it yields CASSKGTGLNYGYTF. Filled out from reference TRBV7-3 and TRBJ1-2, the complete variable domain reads GAGVSQTPSNKVTEKGKYVELRCDPISGHTALYWYRQSLGQGPEFLIYFQGTGAADDSGLPNDRFFAVRPEGSVSTLKIQRTERGDSAVYLCASSKGTGLNYGYTFGSGTRLTVV.

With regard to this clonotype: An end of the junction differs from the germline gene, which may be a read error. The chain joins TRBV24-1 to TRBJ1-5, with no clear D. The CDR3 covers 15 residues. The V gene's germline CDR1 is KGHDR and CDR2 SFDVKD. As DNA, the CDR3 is TGTGCCAGCAGTTTATTTAGCAGAAGCAATCAGCCCCAGCATTTT. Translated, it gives CASSLFSRSNQPQHF.

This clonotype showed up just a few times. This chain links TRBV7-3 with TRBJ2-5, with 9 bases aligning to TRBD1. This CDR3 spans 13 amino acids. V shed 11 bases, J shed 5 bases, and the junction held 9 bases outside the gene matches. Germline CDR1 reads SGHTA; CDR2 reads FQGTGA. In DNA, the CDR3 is TGTGCCTCGAACCCCACAGGGGGCGAGACCCAGTACTTC. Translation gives CASNPTGGETQYF.

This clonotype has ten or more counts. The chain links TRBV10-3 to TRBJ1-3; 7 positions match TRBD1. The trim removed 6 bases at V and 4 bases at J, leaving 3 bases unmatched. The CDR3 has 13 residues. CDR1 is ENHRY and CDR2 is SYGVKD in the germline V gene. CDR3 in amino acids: CAISRGLGNTIYF. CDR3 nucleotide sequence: TGTGCCATCAGCAGGGGGTTAGGAAACACCATATATTTT.

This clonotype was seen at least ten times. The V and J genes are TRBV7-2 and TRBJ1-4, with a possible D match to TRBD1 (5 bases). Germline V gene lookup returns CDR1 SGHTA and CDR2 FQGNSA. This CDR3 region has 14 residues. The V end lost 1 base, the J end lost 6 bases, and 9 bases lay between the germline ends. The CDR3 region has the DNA TGTGCCAGCAGCTTAGGGGGCGCTTATGAAAAACTGTTTTTT. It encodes CASSLGGAYEKLFF.

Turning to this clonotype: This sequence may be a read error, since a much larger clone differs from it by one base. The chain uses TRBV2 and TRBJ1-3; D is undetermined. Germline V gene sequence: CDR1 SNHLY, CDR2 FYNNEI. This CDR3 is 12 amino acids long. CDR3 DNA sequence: TGTGTCAGCAAGGCCTCTGGAAACACCATATATTTT. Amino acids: CVSKASGNTIYF.

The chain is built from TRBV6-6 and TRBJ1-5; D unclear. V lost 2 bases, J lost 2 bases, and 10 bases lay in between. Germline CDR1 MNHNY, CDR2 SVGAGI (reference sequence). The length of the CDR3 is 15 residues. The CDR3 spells CASSYEGRGNQPQHF. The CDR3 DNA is TGTGCCAGCAGTTACGAGGGTAGGGGCAATCAGCCCCAGCATTTT.

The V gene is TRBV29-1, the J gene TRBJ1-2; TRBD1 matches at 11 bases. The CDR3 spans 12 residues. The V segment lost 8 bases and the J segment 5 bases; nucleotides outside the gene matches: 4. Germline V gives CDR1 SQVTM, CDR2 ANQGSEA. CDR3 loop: CSSGQGAYGYTF. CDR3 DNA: TGCAGCTCCGGACAGGGGGCGTATGGCTACACCTTC. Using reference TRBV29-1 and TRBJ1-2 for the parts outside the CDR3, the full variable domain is SAVISQKPSRDICQRGTSLTIQCQVDSQVTMMFWYRQQPGQSLTLIATANQGSEATYESGFVIDKFPISRPNLTFSTLTVSNMSPEDSSIYLCSSGQGAYGYTFGSGTRLTVV.

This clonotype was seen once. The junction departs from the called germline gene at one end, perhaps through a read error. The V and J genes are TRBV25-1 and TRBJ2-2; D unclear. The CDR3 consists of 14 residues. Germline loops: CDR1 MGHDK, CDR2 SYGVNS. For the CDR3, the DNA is TGTGCCAGTAGTGGGTTCGGATCGACCGGGGAGCTGTTTTTT. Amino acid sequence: CASSGFGSTGELFF.

The CDR3: CASSEWDAYGYTF. CDR3 nucleotide sequence: TGTGCCAGCAGTGAATGGGATGCCTATGGCTACACCTTC. This sequence joins TRBV2 and TRBJ1-2; D gene uncertain. CDR1 SNHLY and CDR2 FYNNEI come from the germline V gene. CDR3 length: 13 residues. V was cut by 2 bases and J by 4 bases, with 8 bases left in between. Looking up the rest from reference TRBV2 and TRBJ1-2 gives the full variable domain: EPEVTQTPSHQVTQMGQEVILRCVPISNHLYFYWYRQILGQKVEFLVSFYNNEISEKSEIFDDQFSVERPDGSNFTLKIRSTKLEDSAMYFCASSEWDAYGYTFGSGTRLTVV.

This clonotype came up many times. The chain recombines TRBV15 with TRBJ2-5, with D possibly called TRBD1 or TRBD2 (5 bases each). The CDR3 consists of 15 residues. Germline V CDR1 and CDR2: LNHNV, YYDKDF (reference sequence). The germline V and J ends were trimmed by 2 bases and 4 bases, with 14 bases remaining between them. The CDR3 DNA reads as TGTGCCACCAGCAGAAGGACACTCGCGGGAGAGACCCAGTACTTC. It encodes CATSRRTLAGETQYF.

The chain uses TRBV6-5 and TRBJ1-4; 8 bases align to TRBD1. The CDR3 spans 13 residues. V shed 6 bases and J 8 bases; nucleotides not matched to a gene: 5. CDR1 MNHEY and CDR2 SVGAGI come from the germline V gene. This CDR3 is CASSGQGEEKLFF. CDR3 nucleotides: TGTGCCAGCAGCGGACAGGGCGAAGAAAAACTGTTTTTT.

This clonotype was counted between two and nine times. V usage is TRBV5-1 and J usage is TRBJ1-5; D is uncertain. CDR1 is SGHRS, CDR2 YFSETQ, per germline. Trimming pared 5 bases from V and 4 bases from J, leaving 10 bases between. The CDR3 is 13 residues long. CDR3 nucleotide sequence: TGCGCCAGCAGTGCCGGAAAAAATCAGCCCCAGCATTTT. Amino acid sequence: CASSAGKNQPQHF.

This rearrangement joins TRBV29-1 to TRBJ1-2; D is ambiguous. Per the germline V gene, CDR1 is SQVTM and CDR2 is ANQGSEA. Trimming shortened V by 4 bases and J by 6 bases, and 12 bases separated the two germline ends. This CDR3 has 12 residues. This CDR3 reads CSVVISTHGYTF. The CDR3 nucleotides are TGCAGCGTTGTTATTTCGACCCATGGCTACACCTTC.

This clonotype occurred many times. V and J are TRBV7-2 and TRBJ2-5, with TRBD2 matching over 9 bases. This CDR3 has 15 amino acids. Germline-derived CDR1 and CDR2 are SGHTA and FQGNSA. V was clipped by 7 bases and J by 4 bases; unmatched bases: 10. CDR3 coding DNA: TGTGCCAGCACTGAAGAGGGTAGCGGGAGAGAGACCCAGTACTTC. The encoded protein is CASTEEGSGRETQYF.

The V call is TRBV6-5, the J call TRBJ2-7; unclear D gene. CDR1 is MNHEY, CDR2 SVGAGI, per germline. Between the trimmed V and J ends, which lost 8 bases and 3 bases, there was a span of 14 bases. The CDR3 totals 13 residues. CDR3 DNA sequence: TGTGCCAGCCGATTAAGGAGTGGCTACGAGCAGTACTTC. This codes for CASRLRSGYEQYF.

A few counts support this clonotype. DNA for the CDR3: TGTGCCAGTAGTACTAGACAGGGGATCATGAACACTGAAGCTTTCTTT. As protein: CASSTRQGIMNTEAFF. J is TRBJ1-1 and V is TRBV19, with TRBD1 matching over 8 bases. Germline V gene lookup returns CDR1 LNHDA and CDR2 SQIVND (reference sequence). V lost 4 bases, J lost 0 bases, and 7 bases stayed unmatched. This CDR3 contains 16 residues.

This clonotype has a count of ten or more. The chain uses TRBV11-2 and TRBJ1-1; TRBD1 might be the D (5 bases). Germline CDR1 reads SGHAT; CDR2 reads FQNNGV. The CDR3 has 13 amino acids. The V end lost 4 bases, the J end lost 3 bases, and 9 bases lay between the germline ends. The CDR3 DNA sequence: TGTGCCAGCAGCTCCAGGGTGGACACTGAAGCTTTCTTT. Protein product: CASSSRVDTEAFF. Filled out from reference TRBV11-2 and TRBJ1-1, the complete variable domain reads EAGVAQSPRYKIIEKRQSVAFWCNPISGHATLYWYQQILGQGPKLLIQFQNNGVVDDSQLPKDRFSAERLKGVDSTLKIQPAKLEDSAVYLCASSSRVDTEAFFGQGTRLTVV.

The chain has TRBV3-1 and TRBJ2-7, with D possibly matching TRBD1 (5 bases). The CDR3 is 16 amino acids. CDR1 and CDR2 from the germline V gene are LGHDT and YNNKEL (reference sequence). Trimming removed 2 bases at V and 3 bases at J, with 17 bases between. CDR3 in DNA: TGTGCCAGCAGCCAACGTTACTCTGCAGGGAACTACGAGCAGTACTTC. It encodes CASSQRYSAGNYEQYF.

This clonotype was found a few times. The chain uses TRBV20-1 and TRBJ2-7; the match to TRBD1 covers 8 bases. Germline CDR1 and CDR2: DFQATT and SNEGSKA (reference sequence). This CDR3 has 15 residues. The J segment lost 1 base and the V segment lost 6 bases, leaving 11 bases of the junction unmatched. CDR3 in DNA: TGCAGTGCCCACCAGGACAGGGCCACGTCCTACGAGCAGTACTTC. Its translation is CSAHQDRATSYEQYF.